The next 30 T cell receptor beta chains were all read from a single sample in a study of human T cells and chemical hapten exposure. This sample's time point: pre-sensitization, week 0. Noted treatment: therapeutic diphenylcyclopropenone sensitization with weekly scalp DPC. TCRdb re-called the RACE reads through MiXCR, storing one row per CDR3 protein. The sample lists around 380,000 distinct CDR3 sequences, 5% to 6.5% seen once, with about 7.7% in the top ten. The specimen was whole blood, collected in connection with sensitization to the hapten diphenylcyclopropenone (DPC). Receptors were obtained from a woman aged 18-35 years with alopecia areata. Some clones in this sample may be carry-over from other donors' samples.

This clonotype occurred a few times. The V call is TRBV5-1, the J call TRBJ2-7; D could derive from TRBD1 or TRBD2 (5 bases each). The length of the CDR3 is 15 residues. Germline CDR1 and CDR2: SGHRS and YFSETQ. The V gene lost 7 bases and the J gene lost 2 bases, with 19 bases spanning the gap. The CDR3 DNA sequence: TGCGCCAGCTCAAGGGAGTGGGGCCGCACCTACGAGCAGTACTTC. It specifies CASSREWGRTYEQYF.

Ten or more counts support this clonotype. The chain links TRBV20-1 to TRBJ1-5, with a tentative D call TRBD1 (5 bases). CDR3 size: 14 residues. Trimming left V 6 bases short and J 0 bases short, with 12 bases between. Germline CDR1 reads DFQATT; CDR2 reads SNEGSKA (reference sequence). CDR3 in DNA: TGCAGTGCCAACATGAGGGGTAGCAATCAGCCCCAGCATTTT. Translating gives CSANMRGSNQPQHF.

This clonotype came up a few times. This chain connects TRBV21-1 to TRBJ2-1; the D call TRBD2 from the table was never checked on the DNA. TRBV21-1 counts as a pseudogene. The CDR3 has 18 residues. The chain's CDR3 is CASSKGTSGRVLYNEQFF. The DNA of the CDR3 is TGTGCCAGCAGCAAAGGGACTAGCGGGCGGGTCCTCTACAATGAGCAGTTCTTC.

This clonotype has ten or more counts. V gene TRBV7-2 combines with J gene TRBJ2-5, with D unresolved. Germline CDR1 reads SGHTA; CDR2 reads FQGNSA. V lost 7 bases to trimming and J lost 3 bases, with 12 bases between them. The CDR3 is 13 residues long. CDR3 nucleotides: TGTGCCAGCATGAGAGGATCCAAAGAGACCCAGTACTTC. Translated: CASMRGSKETQYF.

This clonotype was detected ten times or more. This sequence joins TRBV18 and TRBJ1-5; TRBD1 matches 7 bases. The length of the CDR3 is 16 residues. CDR1 is KGHSH and CDR2 is LQKENI in the germline V gene. V shed 4 bases and J 5 bases; nucleotides not matched to a gene: 11. Here the CDR3 reads CASSLSQGQVHQPQHF. In nucleotides, the CDR3 is TGTGCCAGCTCACTCTCACAAGGACAGGTGCATCAGCCCCAGCATTTT.

This clonotype was observed a few times. CDR3 sequence reads: CASSQDWTRFGEQFF. In DNA, the CDR3 is TGTGCCAGCAGCCAAGATTGGACTAGGTTCGGTGAGCAGTTCTTC. The chain is built from TRBV3-1 and TRBJ2-1; 7 bases map to TRBD2. The CDR3 loop spans 15 amino acids. Germline lookup yields CDR1 LGHDT and CDR2 YNNKEL (reference sequence). Losses at the gene ends were 0 bases for V and 9 bases for J; bases not matched to a gene: 8.

A few counts support this clonotype. The chain is built from TRBV5-6 and TRBJ2-1, with 9 bases fitting TRBD1. The CDR3 consists of 15 residues. Trimming at V came to 0 bases and at J to 8 bases, leaving 6 bases not matched to a gene. CDR1 and CDR2 from the germline V gene are SGHDT and YYEEEE. This CDR3 is CASSLVRDREHEQFF. The CDR3 DNA is TGTGCCAGCAGCTTGGTAAGGGACAGGGAGCATGAGCAGTTCTTC. The full variable domain, with the rest looked up from reference TRBV5-6 and TRBJ2-1, is DAGVTQSPTHLIKTRGQQVTLRCSPKSGHDTVSWYQQALGQGPQFIFQYYEEEERQRGNFPDRFSGHQFPNYSSELNVNALLLGDSALYLCASSLVRDREHEQFFGPGTRLTVL.

This clonotype was seen only a few times. The chain employs TRBV7-6 and TRBJ2-1, with D perhaps TRBD1 or TRBD2 (6 bases each). V lost 5 bases and J 5 bases, leaving 10 bases between the germline ends. The length of the CDR3 is 13 residues. Germline-derived CDR1 and CDR2 are SGHVS and FNYEAQ. CDR3 sequence: CASSGGPNNEQFF. The DNA for the CDR3 is TGTGCCAGCAGCGGGGGGCCGAACAATGAGCAGTTCTTC.

This clonotype was detected ten times or more. The V call is TRBV7-2, the J call TRBJ1-2; D gene unclear. V gave up 2 bases and J gave up 4 bases, with 14 bases separating them. The CDR3 is 15 residues long. Germline V gene data show CDR1 as SGHTA and CDR2 as FQGNSA. This CDR3 reads CASSLSSTDPYGYTF. As DNA, the CDR3 is TGTGCCAGCAGCTTAAGCAGCACAGACCCCTATGGCTACACCTTC.

This clonotype was counted between two and nine times. The chain recombines TRBV18 with TRBJ2-3; TRBD2 matches at 8 bases. Germline V gene lookup returns CDR1 KGHSH and CDR2 LQKENI. The CDR3 length is 16 residues. Losses at the gene ends were 6 bases for V and 1 base for J; bases not matched to a gene: 9. CDR3 sequence reads: CASSPREGTGTDTQYF. CDR3 coding DNA: TGTGCCAGCTCTCCCCGGGAGGGGACTGGCACAGATACGCAGTATTTT.

This clonotype has more than one count but fewer than ten. This chain's CDR3 is CASSQVATSGVHSSTDTQYF. The CDR3 bases are TGCGCCAGCAGCCAAGTCGCGACTAGCGGGGTACATTCTAGCACAGATACGCAGTATTTT. The chain combines TRBV4-3 with TRBJ2-3, with 11 bases fitting TRBD2. This CDR3 region has 20 residues. Germline trimming cut 1 base from V and 0 bases from J; bases unmatched to any gene: 12. Germline V gene data show CDR1 as LGHNA and CDR2 as YSLEER.

This clonotype was counted only a few times. This chain connects TRBV11-3 to TRBJ2-3; the D is unclear. This CDR3 has 11 residues. The V end was cut by 5 bases, the J end by 6 bases, with 6 bases between. The V gene's germline CDR1 is SGHNT and CDR2 YENEEA. The CDR3 region is CASSADDTQYF. The CDR3 DNA reads as TGTGCCAGCAGCGCCGACGATACGCAGTATTTT.

At least ten counts were recorded for this clonotype. The chain links TRBV7-2 to TRBJ1-2; no clear D. Germline V gene lookup returns CDR1 SGHTA and CDR2 FQGNSA. The CDR3 runs 15 residues. Trimming took 1 base from V and 8 from J, leaving 17 bases between them. CDR3 sequence: CASSLVWTESGGYTF. CDR3 nucleotides: TGTGCCAGCAGCTTAGTCTGGACCGAATCGGGAGGCTACACCTTC. The full variable domain, with the rest looked up from reference TRBV7-2 and TRBJ1-2, is GAGVSQSPSNKVTEKGKDVELRCDPISGHTALYWYRQSLGQGLEFLIYFQGNSAPDKSGLPSDRFSAERTGGSVSTLTIQRTQQEDSAVYLCASSLVWTESGGYTFGSGTRLTVV.

This clonotype occurred many times. V is TRBV2 and J is TRBJ1-3; no clear D gene. Germline V gives CDR1 SNHLY, CDR2 FYNNEI. Trimming pared 6 bases from V and 0 bases from J, leaving 9 bases between. The CDR3 totals 14 residues. The CDR3 DNA is TGTGCCAGCAGGAGGCAGTCCTCTGGAAACACCATATATTTT. Its translation is CASRRQSSGNTIYF.

This clonotype was seen ten or more times. This chain links TRBV7-2 with TRBJ2-1; D remains unclear. V shed 1 base and J shed 6 bases, with 4 bases lying between them. This CDR3 is built from 12 residues. Germline values: CDR1 SGHTA, CDR2 FQGNSA. For the CDR3, the DNA is TGTGCCAGCAGCTTAGAAAGCAATGAGCAGTTCTTC. This codes for CASSLESNEQFF. The complete variable domain, with remaining parts taken from reference TRBV7-2 and TRBJ2-1, reads GAGVSQSPSNKVTEKGKDVELRCDPISGHTALYWYRQSLGQGLEFLIYFQGNSAPDKSGLPSDRFSAERTGGSVSTLTIQRTQQEDSAVYLCASSLESNEQFFGPGTRLTVL.

This clonotype was seen ten or more times. The rearrangement joins TRBV7-3 to TRBJ2-7; TRBD1 agrees at 8 bases. CDR3 length: 16 residues. Per the germline V gene, CDR1 is SGHTA and CDR2 is FQGTGA. V lost 5 bases and J lost 5; bases outside the gene matches: 14. For the CDR3, the DNA is TGTGCCAGCAGCCCTTCTACCCGGACAGGGCCGCACGAGCAGTACTTC. Encoded protein: CASSPSTRTGPHEQYF.

This clonotype was recorded at least ten times. The chain has TRBV24-1 and TRBJ2-1; maybe TRBD1 (5 bases). Germline V gives CDR1 KGHDR, CDR2 SFDVKD. CDR3 size: 14 residues. V lost 4 bases and J 7 bases, leaving 13 bases between the germline ends. The CDR3 DNA follows: TGTGCCACCAGTGACACGCTGACAGTGAATGAGCAGTTCTTC. It specifies CATSDTLTVNEQFF.

This clonotype has a count of ten or more. V is TRBV20-1 and J is TRBJ2-3, with 8 bases identical to TRBD2. The CDR3 contains 16 residues. CDR1 and CDR2 (germline): DFQATT, SNEGSKA (reference sequence). Trimming at V came to 2 bases and at J to 0 bases, leaving 7 bases not matched to a gene. CDR3 protein: CSARSMGLGSTDTQYF. The CDR3 coding sequence is TGCAGTGCTAGAAGCATGGGACTAGGGAGCACAGATACGCAGTATTTT.

The table lists this clonotype with many counts. The chain has TRBV29-1 and TRBJ2-6; TRBD1 aligns across 10 bases. Germline CDR1 is SQVTM and CDR2 is ANQGSEA. V trimming: 4 bases; J trimming: 2 bases; junction bases outside the gene matches: 2. The CDR3 loop spans 15 amino acids. The CDR3 coding sequence is TGCAGCGTTGGACAGGGGGCAGCTGGGGCCAACGTCCTGACTTTC. Translated, it gives CSVGQGAAGANVLTF.

The table lists this clonotype with many counts. V is TRBV4-3 and J is TRBJ2-7; 11 bases agree with TRBD2. Germline V gives CDR1 LGHNA, CDR2 YSLEER. The CDR3 length is 18 residues. V was pared by 3 bases and J by 2 bases, with 12 bases of the junction left unmatched. The CDR3 nucleotides read TGCGCCAGCAGCCACGTCCTCAGGGGACTAGCGGAAGCCTACGAGCAGTACTTC. This codes for CASSHVLRGLAEAYEQYF.

The chain combines TRBV4-3 with TRBJ2-6, with D hard to call. The CDR3 has 15 amino acids. The V and J ends lost 2 bases and 2 bases respectively, with 7 bases between them. The V gene's germline CDR1 is LGHNA and CDR2 YSLEER. This chain's CDR3 is CASSQWETGANVLTF. CDR3 nucleotides: TGCGCCAGCAGCCAATGGGAAACTGGGGCCAACGTCCTGACTTTC.

Many counts were recorded for this clonotype. The rearrangement links TRBV29-1 to TRBJ2-3; TRBD1 matches at 10 bases. J was trimmed by 0 bases and V by 5 bases; bases with no gene match: 5. CDR3 size: 15 residues. Germline V lookup: CDR1 SQVTM, CDR2 ANQGSEA. In DNA, the CDR3 is TGCAGCGTTACGGACAGGGGGGAGAGCACAGATACGCAGTATTTT. It specifies CSVTDRGESTDTQYF.

The chain employs TRBV20-1 and TRBJ2-2; D is ambiguous. Per germline, CDR1 DFQATT and CDR2 SNEGSKA (reference sequence). Trimming took off 2 bases at V and 3 bases at J, with 7 bases between the two ends. The CDR3 extends over 13 amino acids. In DNA form, the CDR3 reads TGCAGTGCTAGACGCCCCGACACCGGGGAGCTGTTTTTT. This encodes CSARRPDTGELFF.

This clonotype was detected only a few times. CDR3 sequence: CASSPWTGIYEQYF. In DNA, the CDR3 is TGTGCCAGCAGTCCTTGGACAGGGATTTACGAGCAGTACTTC. The V and J genes are TRBV12-3 or TRBV12-4 and TRBJ2-7, with 8 bases fitting TRBD1. CDR3 size: 14 residues. J gave up 4 bases and V 5 bases, and 7 bases lay outside the gene matches.

This clonotype was counted ten times or more. The chain has TRBV3-1 and TRBJ1-1; 10 bases match TRBD1. From germline, CDR1 is LGHDT and CDR2 YNNKEL (reference sequence). This CDR3 has 14 amino acids. V trimming: 3 bases; J trimming: 5 bases; junction bases outside the gene matches: 3. CDR3 DNA: TGTGCCAGCAGCCAGGGGGACAGGGGAACTGAAGCTTTCTTT. Its translation is CASSQGDRGTEAFF. The full variable domain, completed using reference TRBV3-1 and TRBJ1-1, is DTAVSQTPKYLVTQMGNDKSIKCEQNLGHDTMYWYKQDSKKFLKIMFSYNNKELIINETVPNRFSPKSPDKAHLNLHINSLELGDSAVYFCASSQGDRGTEAFFGQGTRLTVV.

This clonotype was seen ten or more times. The chain joins TRBV5-4 to TRBJ1-1, with TRBD1 identical over 10 bases. V lost 3 bases to trimming and J lost 5 bases; unmatched junction nucleotides: 4. The germline V gene encodes CDR1 SGHNT and CDR2 YYREEE (reference sequence). This CDR3 is built from 14 residues. The CDR3 protein is CASSWPGQGTEAFF. CDR3 DNA sequence: TGTGCCAGCAGCTGGCCGGGACAGGGGACTGAAGCTTTCTTT.

The table lists this clonotype with many counts. The rearrangement joins TRBV29-1 to TRBJ1-4; no clear D. CDR1 is SQVTM, CDR2 ANQGSEA, per germline. CDR3 size: 11 residues. Trimming removed 4 bases at V and 7 bases at J, with 7 bases between. CDR3 DNA: TGCAGCGTTGGATCAGTTGAAAAACTGTTTTTT. Protein product: CSVGSVEKLFF.

This clonotype occurred many times. The chain is built from TRBV20-1 and TRBJ1-5; D remains ambiguous. Germline loops: CDR1 DFQATT, CDR2 SNEGSKA (reference sequence). Trimming cost V 3 bases and J 5 bases, with 14 bases left between them. The CDR3 totals 14 residues. The CDR3 region is CSASYEREDQPQHF. For the CDR3, the DNA is TGCAGTGCTAGTTATGAAAGGGAGGATCAGCCCCAGCATTTT.

In this sample, this clonotype turned up many times. The chain recombines TRBV6-1 with TRBJ2-1, with 7 bases aligning to TRBD2. The CDR3 loop spans 15 amino acids. Trimming cost V 2 bases and J 9 bases; bases outside gene matches: 10. Germline V gene data show CDR1 as MNHNS and CDR2 as SASEGT. The CDR3 loop reads CASSETPAGYREQFF. In nucleotides, the CDR3 is TGTGCCAGCAGTGAAACCCCAGCGGGGTACCGTGAGCAGTTCTTC.

In this sample, this clonotype turned up a few times. V usage is TRBV29-1 and J usage is TRBJ2-7; 7 positions match TRBD1. V dropped 6 bases and J dropped 7; count of bases not matched to a gene: 12. CDR1 is SQVTM and CDR2 is ANQGSEA in the germline V gene. This CDR3 has 13 residues. DNA of the CDR3: TGCAGCGTGGAAAATGACAGGGTTGGTGAGCAGTACTTC. It codes for CSVENDRVGEQYF.